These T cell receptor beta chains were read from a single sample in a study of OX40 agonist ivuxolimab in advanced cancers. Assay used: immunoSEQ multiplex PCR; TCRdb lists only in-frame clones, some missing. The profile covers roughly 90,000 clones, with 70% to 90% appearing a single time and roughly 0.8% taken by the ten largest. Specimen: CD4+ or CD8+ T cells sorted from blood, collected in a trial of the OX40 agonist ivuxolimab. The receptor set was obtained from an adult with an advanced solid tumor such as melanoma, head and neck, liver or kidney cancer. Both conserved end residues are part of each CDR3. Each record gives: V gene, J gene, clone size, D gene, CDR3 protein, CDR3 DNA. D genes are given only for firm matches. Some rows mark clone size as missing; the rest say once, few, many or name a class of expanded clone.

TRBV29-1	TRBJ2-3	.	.	CSVEGSTDTQYF	TGCAGCGTTGAAGGGAGCACAGATACGCAGTATTTT
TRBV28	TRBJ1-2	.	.	CASSLTGAYGYTF	TGTGCCAGCAGTTTAACAGGAGCCTATGGCTACACCTTC
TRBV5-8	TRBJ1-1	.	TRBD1	CASSSTGVRVGTEAFF	TGTGCCAGCAGCTCTACAGGGGTTAGAGTGGGCACTGAAGCTTTCTTT
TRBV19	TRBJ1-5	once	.	CASSTVPSNQPQHF	TGTGCCAGTAGTACCGTCCCTAGCAATCAGCCCCAGCATTTT
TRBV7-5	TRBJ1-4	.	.	CARSFRSEF	TGTGCCAGAAGCTTTAGATCCGAATTT
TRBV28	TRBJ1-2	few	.	CASSPSGANYGYTF	TGTGCCAGCAGTCCAAGCGGCGCTAACTATGGCTACACCTTC
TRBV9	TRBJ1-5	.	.	CASSVGKSGNQPQHF	TGTGCCAGCAGCGTAGGAAAATCCGGCAATCAGCCCCAGCATTTT
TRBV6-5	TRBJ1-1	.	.	CASHGGFTEAFF	TGTGCCAGCCATGGAGGTTTCACTGAAGCTTTCTTT
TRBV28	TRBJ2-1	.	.	CASSLSYNEQFF	TGTGCCAGCAGTTTGAGCTACAATGAGCAGTTCTTC
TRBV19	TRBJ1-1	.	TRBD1	CASSSQGANTEAFF	TGTGCCAGTAGTAGTCAGGGGGCGAACACTGAAGCTTTCTTT
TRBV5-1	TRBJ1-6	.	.	CASSLGGEANSPLHF	TGCGCCAGCAGCTTGGGGGGGGAAGCTAATTCACCCCTCCACTTT
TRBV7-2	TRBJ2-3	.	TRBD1	CATRTGDTDTQYF	TGTGCCACCAGAACAGGGGACACAGATACGCAGTATTTT
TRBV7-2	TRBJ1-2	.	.	CASSLSGNSPNYGYTF	TGTGCCAGCAGCTTATCCGGCAACTCACCAAACTATGGCTACACCTTC
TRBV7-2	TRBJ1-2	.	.	CASRSMDYGYTF	TGTGCCAGCAGGAGTATGGACTATGGCTACACCTTC
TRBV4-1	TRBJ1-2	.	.	CASSQGPTFNYGYTF	TGCGCCAGCAGCCAAGGGCCTACCTTTAACTATGGCTACACCTTC
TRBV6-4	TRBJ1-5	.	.	CASLLDASNQPQHF	TGTGCCAGCCTCCTAGACGCAAGCAATCAGCCCCAGCATTTT
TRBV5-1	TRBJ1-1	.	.	CASSSEGPNMNTEAFF	TGCGCCAGCAGCTCTGAGGGGCCCAACATGAACACTGAAGCTTTCTTT
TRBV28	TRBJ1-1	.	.	CASSSPPGGVSNTEAFF	TGTGCCAGCAGTTCCCCCCCAGGCGGTGTATCAAACACTGAAGCTTTCTTT
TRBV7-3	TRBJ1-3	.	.	CASSLGPRDSGNTIYF	TGTGCCAGCAGCTTAGGGCCACGGGACTCTGGAAACACCATATATTTT
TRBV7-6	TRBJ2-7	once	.	CASSFSAQTYEQYF	TGTGCCAGCAGCTTTTCGGCACAGACCTACGAGCAGTACTTC
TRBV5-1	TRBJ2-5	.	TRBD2	CASSLGAGLVQETQYF	TGCGCCAGCAGCTTGGGGGCTGGACTAGTCCAAGAGACCCAGTACTTC
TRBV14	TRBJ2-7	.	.	CASSQGVYSSYEQYF	TGTGCCAGCAGCCAAGGGGTATATTCTTCCTACGAGCAGTACTTC
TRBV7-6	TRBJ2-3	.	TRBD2	CASSLEAGGRTDTQYF	TGTGCCAGCAGCTTAGAAGCGGGGGGTCGCACAGATACGCAGTATTTT
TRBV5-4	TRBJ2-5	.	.	CASSVQETQYF	TGTGCCAGCAGCGTCCAAGAGACCCAGTACTTC
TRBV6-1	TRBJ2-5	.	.	CASSPQETQYF	TGTGCCAGCAGTCCCCAAGAGACCCAGTACTTC
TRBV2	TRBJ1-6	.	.	CASRGGDSYNSPLHF	TGTGCCAGCAGGGGGGGGGACTCCTATAATTCACCCCTCCACTTT
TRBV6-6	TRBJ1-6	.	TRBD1	CASSTGTGAYSPLHF	TGTGCCAGCAGTACCGGGACAGGGGCATATTCACCCCTCCACTTT
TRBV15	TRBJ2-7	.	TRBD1	CATSFALGQGTIEQYF	TGTGCCACCAGCTTCGCGCTGGGACAGGGGACGATCGAGCAGTACTTC
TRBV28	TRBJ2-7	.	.	CASSRIYEQYF	TGTGCCAGCAGCCGCATTTACGAGCAGTACTTC
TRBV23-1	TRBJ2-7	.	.	CASSQPRYPYEQYF	TGCGCCAGCAGTCAACCCAGATACCCCTACGAGCAGTACTTC
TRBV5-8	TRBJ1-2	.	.	CASSQPHQGGYGYTF	TGTGCCAGCAGCCAGCCCCATCAGGGCGGCTATGGCTACACCTTC
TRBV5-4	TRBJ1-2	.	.	CASSLISGFGYTF	TGTGCCAGCAGCTTAATATCAGGGTTTGGCTACACCTTC
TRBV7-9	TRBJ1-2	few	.	CASSREVANYGYTF	TGTGCCAGCAGCCGAGAGGTCGCTAACTATGGCTACACCTTC
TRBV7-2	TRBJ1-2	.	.	CASSSGPANYGYTF	TGTGCCAGCAGCTCGGGTCCCGCTAACTATGGCTACACCTTC
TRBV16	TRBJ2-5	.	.	CASSQSLEYQETQYF	TGTGCCAGCAGCCAAAGTCTAGAGTACCAAGAGACCCAGTACTTC
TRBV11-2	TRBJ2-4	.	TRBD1	CASSFEQGAVKNIQYF	TGTGCCAGCAGCTTCGAACAGGGGGCTGTCAAAAACATTCAGTACTTC
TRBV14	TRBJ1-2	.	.	CASSQGHYGYTF	TGTGCCAGCAGCCAAGGACACTATGGCTACACCTTC
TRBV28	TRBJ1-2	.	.	CASLGTLEGYGYTF	TGTGCCAGCTTGGGGACTCTCGAGGGCTACGGCTACACCTTC
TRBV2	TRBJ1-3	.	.	CASRDPGNTIYF	TGTGCCAGCCGGGACCCTGGAAACACCATATATTTT
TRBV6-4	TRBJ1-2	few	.	CASSDSSGYGYTF	TGTGCCAGCAGTGACTCGAGTGGGTATGGCTACACCTTC
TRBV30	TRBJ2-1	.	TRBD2	CAGRTSGGVYEQFF	TGTGCCGGGAGGACTAGCGGGGGGGTCTATGAGCAGTTCTTC
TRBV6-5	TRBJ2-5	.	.	CASRPRQVAETQYF	TGTGCCAGCAGACCCAGACAAGTCGCGGAGACCCAGTACTTC
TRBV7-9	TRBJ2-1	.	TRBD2	CASSQGLADNEQFF	TGTGCCAGCAGCCAGGGACTAGCCGACAATGAGCAGTTCTTC
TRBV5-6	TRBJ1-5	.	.	CASSLLGFGQPQHF	TGTGCCAGCAGCTTGTTAGGGTTTGGTCAGCCCCAGCATTTT
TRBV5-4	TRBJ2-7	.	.	CASSVQGRVGYEQYF	TGTGCCAGCAGCGTACAGGGGAGGGTTGGGTACGAGCAGTACTTC
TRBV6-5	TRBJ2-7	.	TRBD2	CASSYLGGGGEQYF	TGTGCCAGCAGTTACTTGGGCGGGGGGGGTGAGCAGTACTTC
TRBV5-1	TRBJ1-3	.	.	CASSPDGRAVGNTIYF	TGCGCCAGCAGCCCAGACGGCAGGGCCGTAGGAAACACCATATATTTT
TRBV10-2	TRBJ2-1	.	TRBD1	CASSRQGNEQFF	TGCGCCAGCAGTCGACAGGGGAATGAGCAGTTCTTC
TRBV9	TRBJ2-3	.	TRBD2	CASSGTSGGASADTQYF	TGTGCCAGCAGCGGGACTAGCGGGGGGGCTAGCGCAGATACGCAGTATTTT
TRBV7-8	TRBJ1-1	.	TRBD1	CASSKTGGVLNTEAFF	TGTGCCAGCAGCAAGACAGGGGGCGTCTTGAACACTGAAGCTTTCTTT
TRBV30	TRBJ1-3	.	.	CAWSVLLGSSGNTIYF	TGTGCCTGGAGTGTACTCCTTGGCAGCTCTGGAAACACCATATATTTT
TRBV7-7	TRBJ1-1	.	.	CASSLREETEAFF	TGTGCTAGCAGCCTCAGGGAGGAGACTGAAGCTTTCTTT
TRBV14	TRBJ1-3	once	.	CASSQQPGNTIYF	TGTGCCAGCAGCCAACAACCTGGAAACACCATATATTTT
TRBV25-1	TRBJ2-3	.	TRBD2	CASSEFTSGGITDTQYF	TGTGCCAGCAGTGAATTCACTAGCGGGGGGATCACAGATACGCAGTATTTT
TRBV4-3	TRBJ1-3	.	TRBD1	CASSPGTGVFSGNTIYF	TGCGCCAGCAGTCCCGGGACAGGGGTTTTCTCTGGAAACACCATATATTTT